This passage covers 21 T cell receptor beta chains from one sample sequenced in a study of CD8 T cells in Susac syndrome. Reverse transcription of 0.5 to 1 ug RNA was performed with random hexamers. TCRdb itself ran the immunoSEQ multiplex PCR reads through MiXCR, one entry per CDR3 protein. This sample has about 280,000 distinct CDR3 sequences, with roughly 84% found just once. The source material was CD8+ T cells from PBMCs. Every receptor here comes from a human donor with multiple sclerosis.

The chain employs TRBV6-6 and TRBJ1-1; D gene unclear. CDR1 MNHNY and CDR2 SVGAGI come from the germline V gene (reference sequence). Trimming cost V 0 bases and J 7 bases, with 15 bases left between them. This CDR3 spans 15 amino acids. The chain's CDR3 is CASSYSNGESIEAFF. The CDR3 DNA reads TGTGCCAGCAGTTACTCAAACGGGGAGAGCATTGAAGCTTTCTTT.

This rearrangement joins TRBV27 to TRBJ2-1; possibly TRBD1 or TRBD2 for D (5 bases each). Trimming cost V 6 bases and J 5 bases, with 14 bases left between them. This CDR3 is 14 amino acids long. Germline loops: CDR1 MNHEY, CDR2 SMNVEV (reference sequence). CDR3 amino acids: CASSLETADNEQFF. The CDR3 coding sequence is TGTGCCAGCAGCTTAGAGACAGCGGACAATGAGCAGTTCTTC.

CDR3 nucleotides: TGTGCCAGTAGTATAGGTTCTCTCGGCTACACCTTC. It is translated as CASSIGSLGYTF. The genes are TRBV19 and TRBJ1-2; unclear D gene. This CDR3 is 12 amino acids long. Germline V CDR1 and CDR2: LNHDA, SQIVND (reference sequence). Trimming pared 1 base from V and 8 bases from J, leaving 8 bases between.

V gene TRBV27 combines with J gene TRBJ1-6; unclear D gene. V was clipped by 0 bases and J by 7 bases, with 13 bases between them. This CDR3 is built from 16 residues. The V gene's germline CDR1 is MNHEY and CDR2 SMNVEV (reference sequence). The CDR3 DNA reads as TGTGCCAGCAGTTTATCCCCCGGACGGGCCAATTCACCCCTCCACTTT. It codes for CASSLSPGRANSPLHF.

This sequence joins TRBV6-2 or TRBV6-3 and TRBJ2-1, with D perhaps given as TRBD1 or TRBD2 (5 bases each). Trimming removed 3 bases at V and 1 base at J, with 19 bases between. There are 18 residues in the CDR3. The germline gives CDR1 MNHEY, CDR2 SVGEGT. The CDR3: CASSYWWGIGRSYNEQFF. CDR3 nucleotides: TGTGCCAGCAGTTATTGGTGGGGGATAGGACGGTCCTACAATGAGCAGTTCTTC.

The chain couples TRBV2 to TRBJ2-5; TRBD2 might be the D (6 bases). The V gene lost 8 bases and the J gene lost 6 bases, with 7 bases spanning the gap. This CDR3 comprises 10 residues. Germline CDR1 SNHLY, CDR2 FYNNEI. Written as DNA, the CDR3 is TGTGCCAGCGCGGGGAAGACCCAGTACTTC. It yields the protein CASAGKTQYF.

J is TRBJ2-7 and V is TRBV4-2, with TRBD1 as a possible D gene (5 bases). CDR1 and CDR2 (germline): LGHNA, YNFKEQ. CDR3 length equals 15 residues. V lost 2 bases, J lost 4 bases, and 15 bases lay in between. In nucleotides, the CDR3 is TGTGCCAGCAGCCAACTCTCGCAGGGAAGATACGAGCAGTACTTC. It specifies CASSQLSQGRYEQYF.

The chain joins TRBV3-1 to TRBJ2-7; 10 positions agree with TRBD1. V lost 2 bases to trimming and J lost 5 bases; unmatched junction nucleotides: 6. This CDR3 contains 15 residues. Germline values: CDR1 LGHDT, CDR2 YNNKEL (reference sequence). CDR3 nucleotide sequence: TGTGCCAGCAGCCAACCCGGGACAGGGGTCCACGAGCAGTACTTC. Residues: CASSQPGTGVHEQYF.

The chain links TRBV14 to TRBJ2-2; the D gene is possibly TRBD2 (5 bases). This CDR3 has 15 amino acids. CDR1 is SGHDN and CDR2 is FVKESK in the germline V gene. Trimming stripped 2 bases from V and 4 bases from J, with 11 bases between. This chain's CDR3 is CASSQRDGSTGELFF. DNA for the CDR3: TGTGCCAGCAGCCAACGGGATGGGAGCACCGGGGAGCTGTTTTTT. Full variable domain (outside the CDR3, taken from reference TRBV14 and TRBJ2-2): EAGVTQFPSHSVIEKGQTVTLRCDPISGHDNLYWYRRVMGKEIKFLLHFVKESKQDESGMPNNRFLAERTGGTYSTLKVQPAELEDSGVYFCASSQRDGSTGELFFGEGSRLTVL.

This chain connects TRBV5-1 to TRBJ1-4, with 10 bases matching TRBD1. CDR1 SGHRS and CDR2 YFSETQ come from the germline V gene. The CDR3 is 15 amino acids. Germline trimming cut 3 bases from V and 5 bases from J; bases unmatched to any gene: 4. CDR3 region: CASSYGQGGNEKLFF. The CDR3 DNA is TGCGCCAGCAGCTATGGACAGGGGGGGAATGAAAAACTGTTTTTT.

The chain couples TRBV28 to TRBJ2-7; 11 nucleotides align to TRBD2. J was trimmed by 7 bases and V by 5 bases; bases with no gene match: 10. The CDR3 runs 15 residues. Germline V gene data show CDR1 as MDHEN and CDR2 as SYDVKM. The CDR3 DNA follows: TGTGCCAGCAGTAGCTATAGCGGGAGGGCCTTGGAGCAGTACTTC. Translation gives CASSSYSGRALEQYF.

CDR3 sequence (DNA): TGTGCCAGCAGCTTAACCTGGCTAGCGGGAGAAGGAAAAAATGAGCAGTTCTTC. It translates to CASSLTWLAGEGKNEQFF. V is TRBV11-2 and J is TRBJ2-1, with TRBD2 identical over 10 bases. This CDR3 contains 18 residues. The V gene end was trimmed by 2 bases and the J gene end by 7 bases; junction bases not matched to a gene: 14. CDR1 and CDR2 from the germline V gene are SGHAT and FQNNGV. Full variable domain (rest looked up from reference TRBV11-2 and TRBJ2-1): EAGVAQSPRYKIIEKRQSVAFWCNPISGHATLYWYQQILGQGPKLLIQFQNNGVVDDSQLPKDRFSAERLKGVDSTLKIQPAKLEDSAVYLCASSLTWLAGEGKNEQFFGPGTRLTVL.

V usage is TRBV12-3 or TRBV12-4 and J usage is TRBJ2-5, with D perhaps TRBD1 (6 bases). Trimming removed 5 bases at V and 12 bases at J, with 22 bases between. The CDR3 is 14 amino acids. The CDR3 DNA is TGTGCCAGCAGTAACGGACAGATACCCCCCAGTGAGTACTTC. Translating it yields CASSNGQIPPSEYF.

The gene calls are TRBV27 and TRBJ1-5, with a tentative D call TRBD1 (5 bases). Germline CDR1 MNHEY, CDR2 SMNVEV (reference sequence). The V gene lost 5 bases and the J gene lost 5 bases, with 13 bases spanning the gap. The CDR3 consists of 14 residues. Here the CDR3 DNA reads TGTGCCAGCAGTCCGACCCCGGGGGATCAGCCCCAGCATTTT. It encodes CASSPTPGDQPQHF.

This clonotype appeared a single time. CDR3 sequence (DNA): TGTGCCAGCAGGGTCGGAGAAAGGGAAAAACTGTTTTTT. Protein: CASRVGEREKLFF. The chain links TRBV25-1 to TRBJ1-4; no clear D gene. The CDR3 spans 13 residues. CDR1 and CDR2 (germline): MGHDK, SYGVNS. V lost 6 bases to trimming and J lost 8 bases, with 13 bases between them.

The chain carries TRBV20-1 and TRBJ1-1, with a weak D call TRBD1 (5 bases). Germline lookup yields CDR1 DFQATT and CDR2 SNEGSKA (reference sequence). The CDR3 covers 14 residues. V was pared by 1 base and J by 1 base, with 10 bases between. CDR3 sequence reads: CSARGPGTNTEAFF. In DNA, the CDR3 is TGCAGTGCTAGAGGGCCGGGGACGAACACTGAAGCTTTCTTT.

This sequence joins TRBV5-1 and TRBJ2-7; 12 positions agree with TRBD2. Germline assignment: CDR1 SGHRS and CDR2 YFSETQ. The CDR3 extends over 15 amino acids. V shed 2 bases, J shed 2 bases, and the junction held 2 bases outside the gene matches. CDR3 protein: CASSLRTSGTYEQYF. CDR3 nucleotide sequence: TGCGCCAGCAGCTTAAGGACTAGCGGGACCTACGAGCAGTACTTC.

This chain connects TRBV6-2 or TRBV6-3 to TRBJ2-3; the D gene is possibly TRBD1 (5 bases). Trimming pared 2 bases from V and 4 bases from J, leaving 16 bases between. This CDR3 is built from 16 residues. Per the germline V gene, CDR1 is MNHEY and CDR2 is SVGEGT. The CDR3 DNA reads as TGTGCCAGCAGTTACCAGGCCAGGGTGGTTGCAGATACGCAGTATTTT. It encodes CASSYQARVVADTQYF.

V and J are TRBV15 and TRBJ2-7, with 15 bases lining up with TRBD2. This CDR3 is 15 amino acids long. Germline trimming cut 3 bases from V and 6 bases from J; bases unmatched to any gene: 3. The germline CDR1 and CDR2 sequences are LNHNV and YYDKDF (reference sequence). The CDR3 loop is CATSRGLAGGSEQYF. CDR3 DNA: TGTGCCACCAGCAGGGGACTAGCGGGAGGCTCCGAGCAGTACTTC.

This clonotype was counted between two and nine times. The genes are TRBV9 and TRBJ2-7; TRBD2 agrees at 8 bases. From germline, CDR1 is SGDLS and CDR2 YYNGEE. This CDR3 comprises 14 residues. Germline trimming cut 3 bases from V and 4 bases from J; bases unmatched to any gene: 6. The CDR3 here is CASSAGLEGYEQYF. The CDR3 coding sequence is TGTGCCAGCAGCGCGGGACTAGAGGGTTACGAGCAGTACTTC.

CDR3 region: CASSLWTGGNYLTLFF. Here the CDR3 DNA reads TGTGCCAGCAGTTTATGGACAGGCGGTAACTATTTAACACTGTTTTTT. The chain has TRBV28 and TRBJ1-4; D might be TRBD1 (6 bases). The V gene's germline CDR1 is MDHEN and CDR2 SYDVKM. V was trimmed by 0 bases and J by 13 bases, leaving 21 bases between them. The CDR3 runs to 16 residues. The whole variable domain, remainder taken from reference TRBV28 and TRBJ1-4, is DVKVTQSSRYLVKRTGEKVFLECVQDMDHENMFWYRQDPGLGLRLIYFSYDVKMKEKGDIPEGYSVSREKKERFSLILESASTNQTSMYLCASSLWTGGNYLTLFFGSGTQLSVL.